The clone carrying this TCR beta chain was detected ten times or more. The data were obtained in a study of T cells in Graves' hyperthyroidism and ophthalmopathy. TCR beta CDR3 sequences were amplified from RNA transcripts. The HTBI set primed first-round TCR CDR3 RT-PCR. MiXCR, applied by TCRdb to the multiplex PCR reads, yields one record per CDR3 protein. This repertoire shows around 200,000 distinct CDR3 sequences, roughly 18% found once; its top ten account for roughly 44%. The CDR3 contains 15 residues. Germline values: CDR1 MNHEY, CDR2 SVGEGT. The V segment lost 6 bases and the J segment 1 base; nucleotides outside the gene matches: 8.

The clonotype was recovered from a man aged 35 to 55 with Graves' hyperthyroidism. The V gene is TRBV6-2 or TRBV6-3, the J gene TRBJ2-5; 7 nucleotides match TRBD1. Sequenced material: blood. The CDR3 is CASRTIRQGQETQYF. The CDR3 DNA reads TGTGCCAGCAGGACAATCCGACAGGGCCAAGAGACCCAGTACTTC.